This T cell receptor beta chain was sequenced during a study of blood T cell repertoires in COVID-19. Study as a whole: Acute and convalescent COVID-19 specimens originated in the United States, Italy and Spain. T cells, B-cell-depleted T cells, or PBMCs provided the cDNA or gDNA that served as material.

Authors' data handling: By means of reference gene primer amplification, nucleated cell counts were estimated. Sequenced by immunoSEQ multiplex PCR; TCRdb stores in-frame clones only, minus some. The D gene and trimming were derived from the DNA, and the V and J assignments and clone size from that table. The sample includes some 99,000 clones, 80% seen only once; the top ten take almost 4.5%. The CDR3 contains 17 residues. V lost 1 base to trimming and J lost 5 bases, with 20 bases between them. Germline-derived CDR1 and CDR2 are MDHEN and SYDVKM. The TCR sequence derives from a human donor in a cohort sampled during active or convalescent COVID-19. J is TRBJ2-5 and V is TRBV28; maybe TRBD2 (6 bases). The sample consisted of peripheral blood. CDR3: CASSLFYPSGGGETQYF. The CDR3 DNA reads TGTGCCAGCAGTTTATTTTACCCGAGCGGCGGAGGGGAGACCCAGTACTTC.